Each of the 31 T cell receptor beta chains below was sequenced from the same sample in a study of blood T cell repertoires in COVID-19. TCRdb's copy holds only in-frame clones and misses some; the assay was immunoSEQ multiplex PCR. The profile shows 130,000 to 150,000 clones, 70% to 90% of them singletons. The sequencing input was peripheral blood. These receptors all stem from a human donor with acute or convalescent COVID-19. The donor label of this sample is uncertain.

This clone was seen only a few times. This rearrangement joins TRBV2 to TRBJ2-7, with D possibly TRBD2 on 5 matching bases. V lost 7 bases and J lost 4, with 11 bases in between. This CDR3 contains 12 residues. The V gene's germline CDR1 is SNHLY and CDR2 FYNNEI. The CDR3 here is CASTRDGYEQYV. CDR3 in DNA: TGTGCCAGCACTCGGGATGGTTACGAGCAGTACGTC.

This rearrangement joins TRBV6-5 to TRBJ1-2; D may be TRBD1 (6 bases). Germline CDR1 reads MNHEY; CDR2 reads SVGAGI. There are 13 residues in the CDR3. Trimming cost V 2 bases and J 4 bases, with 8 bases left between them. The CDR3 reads CASSYGGLYGYTF. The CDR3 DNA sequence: TGTGCCAGCAGTTACGGGGGCCTCTATGGCTACACCTTC.

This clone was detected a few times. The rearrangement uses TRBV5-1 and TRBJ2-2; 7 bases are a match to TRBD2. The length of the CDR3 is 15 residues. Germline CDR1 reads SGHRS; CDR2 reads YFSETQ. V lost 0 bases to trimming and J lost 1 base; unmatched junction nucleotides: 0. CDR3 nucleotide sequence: TGCGCCAGCAGCTTGGCGGGAGGGAACACCGGGGAGCTGTTTTTT. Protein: CASSLAGGNTGELFF.

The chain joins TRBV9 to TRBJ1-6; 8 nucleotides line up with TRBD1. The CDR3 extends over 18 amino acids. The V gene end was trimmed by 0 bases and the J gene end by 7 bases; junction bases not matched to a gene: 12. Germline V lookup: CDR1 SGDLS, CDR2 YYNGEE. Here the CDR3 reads CASSVGDRGIGLNSPLHF. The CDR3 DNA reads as TGTGCCAGCAGCGTAGGCGACAGGGGAATCGGTCTGAATTCACCCCTCCACTTT.

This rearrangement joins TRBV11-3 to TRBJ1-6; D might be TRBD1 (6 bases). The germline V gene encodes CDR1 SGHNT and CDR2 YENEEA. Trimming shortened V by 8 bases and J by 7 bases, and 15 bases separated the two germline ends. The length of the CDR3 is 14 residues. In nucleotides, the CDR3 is TGTGCCAGCGATAGACAGGATTTAAATTCACCCCTCCACTTT. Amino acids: CASDRQDLNSPLHF.

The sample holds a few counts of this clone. The CDR3 sequence: CSVAGHTEAFF. The DNA of the CDR3 is TGCAGCGTTGCAGGGCACACTGAAGCTTTCTTT. The chain has TRBV29-1 and TRBJ1-1; D is possibly TRBD1 (5 bases). The CDR3 runs 11 residues. Germline CDR1 is SQVTM and CDR2 is ANQGSEA. Trimming cost V 4 bases and J 3 bases, with 6 bases left between them.

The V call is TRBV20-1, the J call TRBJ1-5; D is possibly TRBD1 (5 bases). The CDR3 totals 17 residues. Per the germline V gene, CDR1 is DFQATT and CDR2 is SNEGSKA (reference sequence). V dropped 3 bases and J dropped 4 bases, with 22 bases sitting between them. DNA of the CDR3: TGCAGTGCTAGTATAGCTGGGTCAGGGAGGAGAAATCAGCCCCAGCATTTT. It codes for CSASIAGSGRRNQPQHF.

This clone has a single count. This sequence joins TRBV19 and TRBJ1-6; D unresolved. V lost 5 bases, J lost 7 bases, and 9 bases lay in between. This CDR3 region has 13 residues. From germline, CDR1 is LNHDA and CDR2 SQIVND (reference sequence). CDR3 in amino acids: CASSSRGNSPLHF. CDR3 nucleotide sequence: TGTGCCAGTAGTTCCAGAGGGAATTCACCCCTCCACTTT.

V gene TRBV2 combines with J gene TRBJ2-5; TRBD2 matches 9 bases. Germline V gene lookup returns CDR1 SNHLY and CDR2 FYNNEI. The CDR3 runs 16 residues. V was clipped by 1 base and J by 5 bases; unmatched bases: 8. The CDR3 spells CASSEVGSGGWETQYF. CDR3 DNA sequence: TGTGCCAGCAGTGAAGTAGGTAGCGGGGGATGGGAGACCCAGTACTTC.

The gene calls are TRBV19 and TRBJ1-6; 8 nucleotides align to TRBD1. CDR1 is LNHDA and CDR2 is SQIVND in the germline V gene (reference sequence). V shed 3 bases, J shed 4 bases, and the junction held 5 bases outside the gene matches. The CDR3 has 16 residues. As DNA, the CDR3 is TGTGCCAGTAGTATTGCCCGGGACAGGTATAATTCACCCCTCCACTTT. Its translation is CASSIARDRYNSPLHF. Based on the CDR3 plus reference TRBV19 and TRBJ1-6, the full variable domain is DGGITQSPKYLFRKEGQNVTLSCEQNLNHDAMYWYRQDPGQGLRLIYYSQIVNDFQKGDIAEGYSVSREKKESFPLTVTSAQKNPTAFYLCASSIARDRYNSPLHFGNGTRLTVT.

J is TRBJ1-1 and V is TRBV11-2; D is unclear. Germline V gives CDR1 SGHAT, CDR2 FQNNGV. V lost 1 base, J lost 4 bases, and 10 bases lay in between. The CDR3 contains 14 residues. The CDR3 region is CASSLVEGSTEAFF. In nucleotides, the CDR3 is TGTGCCAGCAGCTTAGTTGAAGGGAGCACTGAAGCTTTCTTT. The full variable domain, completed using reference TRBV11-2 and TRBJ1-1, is EAGVAQSPRYKIIEKRQSVAFWCNPISGHATLYWYQQILGQGPKLLIQFQNNGVVDDSQLPKDRFSAERLKGVDSTLKIQPAKLEDSAVYLCASSLVEGSTEAFFGQGTRLTVV.

CDR3 in DNA: TGCGCCAGCAGCCAACCGTCAGGGTATGGGGCTGGAAACACCATATATTTT. This translates into CASSQPSGYGAGNTIYF. The chain links TRBV4-1 to TRBJ1-3, with D tentatively TRBD1 (5 bases). The germline V gene encodes CDR1 MGHRA and CDR2 YSYEKL. The CDR3 extends over 17 amino acids. V was shortened by 2 bases and J by 2 bases, with 16 bases between the two germline ends.

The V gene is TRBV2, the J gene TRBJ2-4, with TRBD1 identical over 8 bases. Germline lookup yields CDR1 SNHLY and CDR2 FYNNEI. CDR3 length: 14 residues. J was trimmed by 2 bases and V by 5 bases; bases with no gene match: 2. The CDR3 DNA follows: TGTGCCAGCAGTTGGACAGGGACCAAAAACATTCAGTACTTC. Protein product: CASSWTGTKNIQYF.

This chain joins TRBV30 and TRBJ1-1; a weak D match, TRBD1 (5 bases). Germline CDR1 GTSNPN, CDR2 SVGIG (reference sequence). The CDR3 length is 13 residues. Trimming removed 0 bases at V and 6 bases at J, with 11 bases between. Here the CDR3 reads CAWSVRERSEAFF. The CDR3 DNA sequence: TGTGCCTGGAGTGTCAGGGAACGATCTGAAGCTTTCTTT.

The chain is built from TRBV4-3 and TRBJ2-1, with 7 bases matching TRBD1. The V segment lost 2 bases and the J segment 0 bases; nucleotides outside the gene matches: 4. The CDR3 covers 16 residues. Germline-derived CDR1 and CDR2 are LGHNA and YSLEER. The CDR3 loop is CASSQRRGSSYNEQFF. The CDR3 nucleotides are TGCGCCAGCAGCCAACGCAGGGGGTCCTCCTACAATGAGCAGTTCTTC.

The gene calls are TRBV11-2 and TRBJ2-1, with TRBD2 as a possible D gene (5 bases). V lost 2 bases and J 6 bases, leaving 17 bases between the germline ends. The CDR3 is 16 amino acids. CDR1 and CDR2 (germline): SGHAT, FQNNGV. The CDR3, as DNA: TGTGCCAGCAGCTTATGGTTGATTGAGGGTCGCAATGAGCAGTTCTTC. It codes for CASSLWLIEGRNEQFF.

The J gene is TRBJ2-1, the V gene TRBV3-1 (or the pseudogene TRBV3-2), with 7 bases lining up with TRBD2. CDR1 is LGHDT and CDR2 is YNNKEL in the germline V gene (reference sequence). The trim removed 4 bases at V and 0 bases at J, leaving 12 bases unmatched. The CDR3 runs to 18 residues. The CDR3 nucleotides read TGTGCCAGCAGCCTTGGGAAACCGGGACTAAGCTCCTACAATGAGCAGTTCTTC. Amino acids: CASSLGKPGLSSYNEQFF.

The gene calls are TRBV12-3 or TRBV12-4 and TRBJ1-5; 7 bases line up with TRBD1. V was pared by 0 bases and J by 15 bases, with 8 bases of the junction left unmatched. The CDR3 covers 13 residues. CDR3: CASSLALVGTVHF. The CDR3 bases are TGTGCCAGCAGTTTAGCGCTGGTAGGGACAGTGCATTTT.

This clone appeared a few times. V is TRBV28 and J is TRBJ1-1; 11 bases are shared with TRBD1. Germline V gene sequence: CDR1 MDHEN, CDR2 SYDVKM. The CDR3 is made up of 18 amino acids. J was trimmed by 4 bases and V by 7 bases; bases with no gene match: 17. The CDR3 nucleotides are TGTGCCAGCAATAGGGGGAGGACAGGGGGCTTGGTGAGCACTGAAGCTTTCTTT. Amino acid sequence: CASNRGRTGGLVSTEAFF.

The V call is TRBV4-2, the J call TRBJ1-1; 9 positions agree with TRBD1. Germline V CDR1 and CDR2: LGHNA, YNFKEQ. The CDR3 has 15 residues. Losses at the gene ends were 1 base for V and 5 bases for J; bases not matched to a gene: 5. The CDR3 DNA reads TGTGCCAGCAGCCAAGGGACAGGGGCTTGGACTGAAGCTTTCTTT. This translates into CASSQGTGAWTEAFF.

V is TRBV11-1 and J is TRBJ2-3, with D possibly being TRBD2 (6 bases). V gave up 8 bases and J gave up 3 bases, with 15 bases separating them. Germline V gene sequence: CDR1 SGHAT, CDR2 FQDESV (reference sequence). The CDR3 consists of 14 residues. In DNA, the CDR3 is TGTGCCAGCGGTCCCGGGAGCGTAACAGATACGCAGTATTTT. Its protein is CASGPGSVTDTQYF. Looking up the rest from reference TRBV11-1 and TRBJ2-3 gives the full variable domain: EAEVAQSPRYKITEKSQAVAFWCDPISGHATLYWYRQILGQGPELLVQFQDESVVDDSQLPKDRFSAERLKGVDSTLKIQPAELGDSAMYLCASGPGSVTDTQYFGPGTRLTVL.

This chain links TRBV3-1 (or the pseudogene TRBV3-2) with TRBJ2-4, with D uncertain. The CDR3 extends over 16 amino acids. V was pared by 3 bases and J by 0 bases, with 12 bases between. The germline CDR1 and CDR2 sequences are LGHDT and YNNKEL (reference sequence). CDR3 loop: CASSHPDTLAKNIQYF. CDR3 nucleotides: TGTGCCAGCAGCCATCCTGACACCTTAGCCAAAAACATTCAGTACTTC.

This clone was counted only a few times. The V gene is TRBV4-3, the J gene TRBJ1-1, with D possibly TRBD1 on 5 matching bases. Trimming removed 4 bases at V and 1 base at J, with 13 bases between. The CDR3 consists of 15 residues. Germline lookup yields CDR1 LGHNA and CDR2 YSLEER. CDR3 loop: CASSPLGDPNTEAFF. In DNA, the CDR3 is TGCGCCAGCAGCCCCTTAGGGGATCCGAACACTGAAGCTTTCTTT.

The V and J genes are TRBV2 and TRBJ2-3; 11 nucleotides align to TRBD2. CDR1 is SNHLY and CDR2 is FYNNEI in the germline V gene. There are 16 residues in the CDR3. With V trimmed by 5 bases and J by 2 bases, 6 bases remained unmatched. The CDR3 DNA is TGTGCCAGCAGTCCATCACTAGCGGGGGACACAGATACGCAGTATTTT. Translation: CASSPSLAGDTDTQYF.

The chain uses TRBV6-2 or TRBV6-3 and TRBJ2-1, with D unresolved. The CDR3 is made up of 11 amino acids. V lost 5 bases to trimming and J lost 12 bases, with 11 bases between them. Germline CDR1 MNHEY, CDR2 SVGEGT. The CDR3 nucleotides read TGTGCCAGCAGTCACGGTCTTCTGCAGTTCTTC. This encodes CASSHGLLQFF.

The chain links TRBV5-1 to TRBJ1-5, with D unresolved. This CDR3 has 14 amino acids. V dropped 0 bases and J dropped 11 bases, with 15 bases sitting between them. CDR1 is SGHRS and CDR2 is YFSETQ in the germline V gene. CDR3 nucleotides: TGCGCCAGCAGCTTGGAGGGCGGGTCTTCGTCCCAGCATTTT. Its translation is CASSLEGGSSSQHF. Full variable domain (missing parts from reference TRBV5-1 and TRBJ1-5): KAGVTQTPRYLIKTRGQQVTLSCSPISGHRSVSWYQQTPGQGLQFLFEYFSETQRNKGNFPGRFSGRQFSNSRSEMNVSTLELGDSALYLCASSLEGGSSSQHFGDGTRLSIL.

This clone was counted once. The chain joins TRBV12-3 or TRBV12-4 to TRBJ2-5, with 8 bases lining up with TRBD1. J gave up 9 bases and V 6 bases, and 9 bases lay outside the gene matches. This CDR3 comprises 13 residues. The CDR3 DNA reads TGTGCCAGCAGGTCAGGGGGCAGCCGGCCCCAGTACTTC. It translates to CASRSGGSRPQYF.

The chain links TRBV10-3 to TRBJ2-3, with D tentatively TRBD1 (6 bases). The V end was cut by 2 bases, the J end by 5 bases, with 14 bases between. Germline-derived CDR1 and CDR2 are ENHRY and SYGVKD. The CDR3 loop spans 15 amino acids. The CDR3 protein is CAISETRTVEDTQYF. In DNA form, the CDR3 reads TGTGCCATCAGTGAGACGCGGACAGTCGAAGATACGCAGTATTTT.

The CDR3 sequence: CASSYSLAGLAGQETQYF. CDR3 bases: TGTGCCAGCAGTTACTCACTAGCCGGACTAGCGGGACAAGAGACCCAGTACTTC. The V call is TRBV6-2 or TRBV6-3, the J call TRBJ2-5, with 12 bases matching TRBD2. Per the germline V gene, CDR1 is MNHEY and CDR2 is SVGEGT. The V segment lost 0 bases and the J segment 2 bases; nucleotides outside the gene matches: 7. This CDR3 is 18 amino acids long.

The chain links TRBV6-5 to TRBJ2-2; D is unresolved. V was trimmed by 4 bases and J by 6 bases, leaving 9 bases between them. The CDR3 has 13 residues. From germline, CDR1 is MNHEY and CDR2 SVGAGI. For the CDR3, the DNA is TGTGCCAGCAGTTGGAGTAATTCCGGGGAGCTGTTTTTT. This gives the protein CASSWSNSGELFF.

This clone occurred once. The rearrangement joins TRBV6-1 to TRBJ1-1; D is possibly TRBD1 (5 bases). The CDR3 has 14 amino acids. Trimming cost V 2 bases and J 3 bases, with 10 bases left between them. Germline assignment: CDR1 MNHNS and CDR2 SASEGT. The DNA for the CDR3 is TGTGCCAGCAGTGAATATGGGGGGTACACTGAAGCTTTCTTT. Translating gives CASSEYGGYTEAFF.